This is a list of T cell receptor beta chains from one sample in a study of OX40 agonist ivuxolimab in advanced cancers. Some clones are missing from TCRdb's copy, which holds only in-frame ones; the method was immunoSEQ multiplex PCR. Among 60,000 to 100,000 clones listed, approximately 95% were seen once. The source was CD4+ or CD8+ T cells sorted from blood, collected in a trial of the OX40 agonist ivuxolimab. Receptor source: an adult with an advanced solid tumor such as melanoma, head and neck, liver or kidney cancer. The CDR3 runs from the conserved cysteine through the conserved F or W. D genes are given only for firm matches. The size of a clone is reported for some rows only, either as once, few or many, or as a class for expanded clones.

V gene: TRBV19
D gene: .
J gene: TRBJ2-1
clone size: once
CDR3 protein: CASSGRGHLAKHEQFF
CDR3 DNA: TGTGCCAGTAGTGGTAGAGGACACCTCGCAAAGCATGAGCAGTTCTTC

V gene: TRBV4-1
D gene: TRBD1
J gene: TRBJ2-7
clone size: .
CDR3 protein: CASSQGTGVSYEQYF
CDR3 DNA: TGCGCCAGCAGCCAAGGGACAGGGGTCTCCTACGAGCAGTACTTC

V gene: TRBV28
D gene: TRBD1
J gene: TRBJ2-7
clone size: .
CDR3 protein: CASSNPWTGHRQREQYF
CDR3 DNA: TGTGCCAGCAGCAATCCTTGGACAGGTCATAGGCAGAGGGAGCAGTACTTC

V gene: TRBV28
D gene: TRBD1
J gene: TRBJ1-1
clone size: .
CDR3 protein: CASSGDSGQGTEAFF
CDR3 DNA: TGTGCCAGCAGTGGGGACAGCGGACAGGGCACTGAAGCTTTCTTT

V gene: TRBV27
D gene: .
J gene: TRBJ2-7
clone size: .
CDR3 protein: CASSLGVALAYEQYF
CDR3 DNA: TGTGCCAGCAGTTTAGGGGTAGCCCTCGCCTACGAGCAGTACTTC

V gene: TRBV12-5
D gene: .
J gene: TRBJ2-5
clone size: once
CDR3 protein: CASGPGDYQETQYF
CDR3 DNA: TGTGCTAGTGGTCCTGGGGACTACCAAGAGACCCAGTACTTC

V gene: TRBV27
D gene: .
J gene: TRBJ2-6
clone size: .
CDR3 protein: CASRTLFTGANVLTF
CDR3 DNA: TGTGCCAGCAGGACCCTATTTACAGGGGCCAACGTCCTGACTTTC

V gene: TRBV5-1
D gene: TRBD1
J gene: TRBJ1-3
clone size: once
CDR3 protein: CASRGSGQGQYSGNTIYF
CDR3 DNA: TGCGCCAGCAGGGGGTCGGGACAGGGGCAATACTCTGGAAACACCATATATTTT

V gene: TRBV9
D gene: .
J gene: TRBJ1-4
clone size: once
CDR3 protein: CASSLSYGGKYEKLFF
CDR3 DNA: TGTGCCAGCAGCCTATCTTATGGGGGAAAATATGAAAAACTGTTTTTT

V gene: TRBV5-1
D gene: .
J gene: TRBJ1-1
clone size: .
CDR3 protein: CASSLDEDRAALEAFF
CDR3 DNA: TGCGCCAGCAGCTTGGACGAGGATCGGGCCGCCCTTGAAGCTTTCTTT

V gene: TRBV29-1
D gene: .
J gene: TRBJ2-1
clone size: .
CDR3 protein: CSVAEISYNEQFF
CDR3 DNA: TGCAGCGTTGCGGAAATTTCCTACAATGAGCAGTTCTTC

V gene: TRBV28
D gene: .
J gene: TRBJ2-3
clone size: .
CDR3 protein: CASSLRWGRGADTQYF
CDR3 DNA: TGTGCCAGCAGTTTACGCTGGGGGAGAGGGGCAGATACGCAGTATTTT

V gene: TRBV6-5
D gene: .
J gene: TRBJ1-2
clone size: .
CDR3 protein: CASRAGLTIYGYTF
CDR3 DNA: TGTGCCAGCAGGGCGGGACTGACGATCTATGGCTACACCTTC

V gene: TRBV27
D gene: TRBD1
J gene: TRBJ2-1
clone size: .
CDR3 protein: CASGRDRGIF
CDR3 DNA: TGTGCCAGCGGCCGGGACAGGGGGATCTTC

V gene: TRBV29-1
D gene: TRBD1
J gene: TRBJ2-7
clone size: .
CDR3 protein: CSVVGTGVEQYF
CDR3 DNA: TGCAGCGTTGTCGGGACAGGGGTCGAGCAGTACTTC

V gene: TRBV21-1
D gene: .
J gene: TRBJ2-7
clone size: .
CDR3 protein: CASSKAADRGTYEQYF
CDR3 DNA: TGTGCCAGCAGCAAAGCGGCGGACAGGGGGACCTACGAGCAGTACTTC

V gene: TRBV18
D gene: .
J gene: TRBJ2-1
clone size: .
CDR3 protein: CASSPGNEQFF
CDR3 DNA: TGTGCCAGCTCACCAGGGAATGAGCAGTTCTTC

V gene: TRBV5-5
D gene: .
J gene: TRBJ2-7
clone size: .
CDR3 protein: CASSPSVVGGSYEQYF
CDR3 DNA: TGTGCCAGCAGCCCCTCCGTGGTCGGGGGCTCCTACGAGCAGTACTTC

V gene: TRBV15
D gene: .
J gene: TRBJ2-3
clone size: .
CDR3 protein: CATSRGLANTDTQYF
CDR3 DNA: TGTGCCACCAGCAGAGGCCTAGCTAACACAGATACGCAGTATTTT

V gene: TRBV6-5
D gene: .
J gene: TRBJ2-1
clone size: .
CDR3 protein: CASSYPAPFLFF
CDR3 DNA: TGTGCCAGCAGTTACCCGGCCCCCTTCCTGTTCTTC

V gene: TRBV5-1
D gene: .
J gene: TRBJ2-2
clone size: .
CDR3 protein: CASSHNVQGNTGELFF
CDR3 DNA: TGCGCCAGCAGCCACAATGTACAGGGGAACACCGGGGAGCTGTTTTTT

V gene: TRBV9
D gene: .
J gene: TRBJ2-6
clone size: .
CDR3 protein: CASSGGGEPSGANVLTF
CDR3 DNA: TGTGCCAGCAGCGGGGGAGGAGAGCCCTCTGGGGCCAACGTCCTGACTTTC

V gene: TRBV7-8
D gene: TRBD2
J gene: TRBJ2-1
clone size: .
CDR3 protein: CASSLLAGVVGDYNEQFF
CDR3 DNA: TGTGCCAGCAGCTTACTTGCGGGAGTGGTAGGGGACTACAATGAGCAGTTCTTC

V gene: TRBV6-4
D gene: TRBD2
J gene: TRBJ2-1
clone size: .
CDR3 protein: CASSEGQGPGGEQFF
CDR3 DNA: TGTGCCAGCAGTGAAGGGCAGGGCCCGGGAGGTGAGCAGTTCTTC

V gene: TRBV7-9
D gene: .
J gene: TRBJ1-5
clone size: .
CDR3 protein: CASSLAPGQPQHF
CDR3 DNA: TGTGCCAGCAGCTTAGCGCCTGGGCAGCCCCAGCATTTT

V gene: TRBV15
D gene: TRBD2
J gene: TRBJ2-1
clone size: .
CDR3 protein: CATSRPGTRAYNEQFF
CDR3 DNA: TGTGCCACCAGCAGACCCGGGACTAGGGCCTACAATGAGCAGTTCTTC

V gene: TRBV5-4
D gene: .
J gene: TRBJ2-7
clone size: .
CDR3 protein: CASSFEGLGYEQYF
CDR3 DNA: TGTGCCAGCAGCTTTGAGGGATTGGGCTACGAGCAGTACTTC

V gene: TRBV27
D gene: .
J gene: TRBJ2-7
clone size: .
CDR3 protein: CASSFRDISYEQYF
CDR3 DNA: TGTGCCAGCAGTTTCCGGGACATATCCTACGAGCAGTACTTC